This T cell receptor beta chain stems from a study of PD-1 blockade in classical Hodgkin lymphoma (dated by TCRdb to the early 2020s). Background for the entire study: Nivolumab dosing was 3 mg/kg intravenously every 2 weeks, continuing until either disease progression or unacceptable toxicity. To define a peripheral blood immune signature of response to PD-1 blockade in classical Hodgkin lymphoma, the study combined TCR beta sequencing with CyTOF. What the work shows at the level of the full study, not this receptor alone: A significant rise by C4D1 was seen in CD4+ but not CD8+ TCR diversity (p=0.0027 vs p=0.16), with the rise being most apparent in complete responders (p=0.02). Lower diversity was observed in patients in whom nivolumab was started less than 1 year after ASCT, and these patients were excluded from later analyses so that confounding by immune reconstitution would be avoided. Baseline TCR diversity was reported as lower in newly diagnosed patients than in healthy donors, and lower still in relapsed/refractory patients. Baseline diversity similar to that of newly diagnosed patients was observed in trial patients achieving complete response, whereas significantly lower diversity was observed in partial responders and progressors. Only a single clinical trial cohort was studied, and what caused the repertoire differences, possibly disease activity or prior therapy, remained undefined.

Trimmed from V: 6 bases; trimmed from J: 6 bases; junction bases lacking a gene match: 5. The germline V gene gives CDR1 as SGHTA and CDR2 as FQGNSA. From the cysteine through the phenylalanine, the CDR3 covers 13 amino acids. CDR3 DNA is the only sequence kept; it has 39 bases, read in frame from the first base. Details on this clone: Its cognate antigen has yet to be identified. Base-call qualities are not available, and no considerably larger clone is one nucleotide away.

Genomic DNA was isolated using the Qiagen DNeasy kit from unsorted PBMCs as well as from negatively selected CD4+ and CD8+ fractions. Amplification of TCR beta CDR3 regions was done by immunoSEQ multiplex PCR with primers that anneal to V and J segments. A synthetic immune receptor repertoire was used to minimize amplification bias, and any remaining bias was removed computationally after sequencing. The paper's processing steps were these. Custom Python scripts were used to quantify repertoire diversity as the Shannon entropy index. Unsorted, CD4+ and CD8+ repertoires were analyzed separately, except in combined analyses where CD4+ and CD8+ sequences were merged in silico. A clone counted as expanded when the clone's frequency after treatment rose at least 2-fold relative to C1D1, and clones undetected at baseline were given a pseudocount of 0.5. Clones with 0 or 1 copy at C1D1 were classified as singleton clones, and clones with 2 or more copies were classified as non-singleton clones. Clones expanded in unsorted samples were labelled as CD4+, CD8+ or unknown by matching protein sequences in sorted samples from the same patient. Wilcoxon tests were applied to paired samples to test diversity changes from C1D1 to C4D1. Imported from immuneACCESS, the table was reduced by TCRdb to in-frame sequences with V and J called. These copies leave out some clones; in studies compared against another copy, an unresolved V gene accounts for under half, and the cause of the remainder is not known. V and J calls and clone size follow that table, whereas D and trimming were derived from the DNA. This sample lists approximately 44,000 clones; around 71% were detected once. Less than 4% of the sample belongs to the ten largest clones.

Read against the paper, the sample's time point label means: cycle 1 day 1 (C1D1), immediately before nivolumab initiation. Every trial patient had relapsed following autologous stem cell transplantation, and prior brentuximab vedotin exposure was what differed among cohorts A, B and C. A total of more than 55 patients with relapsed/refractory classical Hodgkin lymphoma made up the trial cohort, and each patient's best overall response was complete response, partial response or progressive disease. In the multi-cohort phase II CheckMate 205 trial, trial patients received single-agent nivolumab. An independent review committee assessed best overall response by applying the 2007 International Working Group response criteria. Trial PBMCs were obtained immediately prior to nivolumab initiation (C1D1) and on therapy at cycle 2 day 1 and cycle 4 day 1. After peripheral blood was drawn into 8 mL Vacutainer Cell Preparation Tubes, PBMCs were isolated by centrifugation and then cryopreserved.

The specimen was peripheral blood mononuclear cells (PBMCs), collected at baseline. The rearrangement combines TRBV7-2 with TRBJ2-7; the junction holds 10 bases that match TRBD1. This receptor was taken from a human donor with classical Hodgkin lymphoma. The CDR3 corresponds to CASSPGQGSEQYF. The nucleotides are TGTGCCAGCAGTCCGGGACAGGGGAGCGAGCAGTACTTC.